The subject of this entry is one TCR beta chain. Original methodology: Amplifying reference gene primers gave estimates of nucleated cell counts. The table came from immunoSEQ multiplex PCR; TCRdb's copy has only in-frame clones and leaves some out. That table gives V, J and clone size, and the DNA gave D and trimming. In the table there are over 200,000 clones, 80% to 85% of which are singletons. These data come from a study of blood T cell repertoires in COVID-19. Looking at the study overall: Specimens from acute and convalescent COVID-19 originated in the United States, Italy and Spain. In each case, the material was cDNA or gDNA derived from T cells, B-cell-depleted T cells, or PBMCs.

This CDR3 contains 15 residues. Trimming cost V 5 bases and J 6 bases; bases outside gene matches: 6. Germline V CDR1 and CDR2: MNHEY, SVGAGI. Source material: peripheral blood. The sequence was collected from a human donor in a cohort sampled during active COVID-19. V gene TRBV6-5 combines with J gene TRBJ2-7; 14 nucleotides agree with TRBD2. CDR3 sequence reads: CASSRTSGRTGEQYF. The CDR3 nucleotides are TGTGCCAGCAGTCGGACTAGCGGGAGGACTGGCGAGCAGTACTTC.